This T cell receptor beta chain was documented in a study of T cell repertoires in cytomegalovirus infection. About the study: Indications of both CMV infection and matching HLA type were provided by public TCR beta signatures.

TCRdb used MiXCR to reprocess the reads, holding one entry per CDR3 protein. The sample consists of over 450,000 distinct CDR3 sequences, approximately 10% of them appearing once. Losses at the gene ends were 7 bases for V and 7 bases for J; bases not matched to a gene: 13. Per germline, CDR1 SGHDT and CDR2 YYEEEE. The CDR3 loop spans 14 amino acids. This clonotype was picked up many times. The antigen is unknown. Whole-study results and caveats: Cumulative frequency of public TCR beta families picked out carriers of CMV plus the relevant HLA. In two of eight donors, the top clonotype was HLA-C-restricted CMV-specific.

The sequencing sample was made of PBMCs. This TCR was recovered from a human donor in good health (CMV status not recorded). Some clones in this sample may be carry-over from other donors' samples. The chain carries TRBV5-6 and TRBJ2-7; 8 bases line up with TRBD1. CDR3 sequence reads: CASAKGTGLGEQYF. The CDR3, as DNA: TGTGCCAGCGCAAAGGGGACAGGCCTTGGGGAGCAGTACTTC.